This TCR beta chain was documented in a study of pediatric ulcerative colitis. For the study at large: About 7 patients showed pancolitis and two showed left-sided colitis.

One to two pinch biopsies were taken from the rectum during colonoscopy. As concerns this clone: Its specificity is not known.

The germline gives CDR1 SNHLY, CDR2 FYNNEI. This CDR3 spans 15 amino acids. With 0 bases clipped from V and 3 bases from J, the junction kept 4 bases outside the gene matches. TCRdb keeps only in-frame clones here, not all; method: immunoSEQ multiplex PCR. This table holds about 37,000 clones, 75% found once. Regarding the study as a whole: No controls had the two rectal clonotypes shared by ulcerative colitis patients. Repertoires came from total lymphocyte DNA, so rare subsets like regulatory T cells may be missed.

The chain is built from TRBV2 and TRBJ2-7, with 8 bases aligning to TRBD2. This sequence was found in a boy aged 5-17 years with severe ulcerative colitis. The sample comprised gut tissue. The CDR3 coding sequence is TGTGCCAGCAGTGAAGCTGGTAGCGGGAACTACGAGCAGTACTTC. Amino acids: CASSEAGSGNYEQYF.